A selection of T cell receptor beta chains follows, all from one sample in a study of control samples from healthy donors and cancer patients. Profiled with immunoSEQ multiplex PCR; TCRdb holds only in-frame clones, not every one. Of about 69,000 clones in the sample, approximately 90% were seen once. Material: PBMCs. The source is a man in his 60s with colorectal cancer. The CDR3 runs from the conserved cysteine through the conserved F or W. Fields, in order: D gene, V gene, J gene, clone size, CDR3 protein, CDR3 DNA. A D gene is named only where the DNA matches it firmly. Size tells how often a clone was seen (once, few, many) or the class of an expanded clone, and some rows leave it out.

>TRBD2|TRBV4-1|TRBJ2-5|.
CASSQDGSSGGPRVTQYF
TGCGCCAGCAGCCAAGACGGGAGTAGCGGGGGGCCCAGGGTGACCCAGTACTTC
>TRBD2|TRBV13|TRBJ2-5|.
CASSLPSGGQETQYF
TGTGCCAGCAGCCTACCGAGCGGGGGCCAAGAGACCCAGTACTTC
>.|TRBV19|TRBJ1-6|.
CASSSWSSPLHF
TGTGCCAGTAGCTCCTGGAGTTCACCCCTCCACTTT
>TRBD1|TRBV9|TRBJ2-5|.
CASSVRGHQETQYF
TGTGCCAGCAGCGTCAGGGGGCACCAAGAGACCCAGTACTTC
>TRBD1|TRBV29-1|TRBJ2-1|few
CSVETGGQGADEQFF
TGCAGCGTTGAAACTGGGGGACAGGGGGCCGATGAGCAGTTCTTC
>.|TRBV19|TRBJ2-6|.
CASSIGGHQGLSSGANVLTF
TGTGCCAGTAGTATAGGGGGGCACCAGGGGCTAAGCTCTGGGGCCAACGTCCTGACTTTC
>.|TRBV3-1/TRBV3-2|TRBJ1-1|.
CASSSNMNTEAFF
TGTGCCAGCAGCTCGAACATGAACACTGAAGCTTTCTTT
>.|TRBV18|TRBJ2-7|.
CASSPAGYEQYF
TGTGCCAGCTCACCGGCGGGCTACGAGCAGTACTTC
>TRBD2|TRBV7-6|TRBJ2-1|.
CASSLLTSGGAGEQFF
TGTGCCAGCAGCTTACTGACTAGCGGGGGGGCAGGTGAGCAGTTCTTC
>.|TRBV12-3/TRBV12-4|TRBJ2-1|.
CASSLVLGNEQFF
TGTGCCAGCAGTTTAGTTCTGGGAAATGAGCAGTTCTTC
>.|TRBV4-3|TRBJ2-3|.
CASSQDWGLTDTQYF
TGCGCCAGCAGCCAAGATTGGGGACTCACAGATACGCAGTATTTT
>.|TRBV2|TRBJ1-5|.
CASSVLLGQPQHF
TGTGCCAGCAGCGTCCTTCTAGGGCAGCCCCAGCATTTT
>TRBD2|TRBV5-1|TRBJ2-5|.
CASSPGTRLETQYF
TGCGCCAGCAGCCCGGGGACTAGATTAGAGACCCAGTACTTC
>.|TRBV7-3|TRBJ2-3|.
CASSLIPSTDTQYF
TGTGCCAGCAGCTTAATCCCCAGCACAGATACGCAGTATTTT
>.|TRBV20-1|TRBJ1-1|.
CSASPEGGVLEAFF
TGCAGTGCTAGTCCCGAGGGGGGCGTACTTGAAGCTTTCTTT
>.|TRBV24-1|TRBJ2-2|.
CATSDYRDAGELFF
TGTGCCACCAGTGATTACAGGGATGCCGGGGAGCTGTTTTTT
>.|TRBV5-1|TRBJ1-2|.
CASSLGQPRYGYTF
TGCGCCAGCAGCCTAGGACAGCCGAGGTATGGCTACACCTTC
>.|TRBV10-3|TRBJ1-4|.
CAISESGLGGEKLFF
TGTGCCATCAGTGAGTCTGGGCTCGGAGGTGAAAAACTGTTTTTT
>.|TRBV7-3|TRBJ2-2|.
CASSPRTANTGELFF
TGTGCCAGCAGCCCCAGGACGGCGAACACCGGGGAGCTGTTTTTT
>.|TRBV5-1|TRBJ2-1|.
CASSSPPAQQYYNEQFF
TGCGCCAGCAGCAGCCCCCCGGCCCAACAATATTACAATGAGCAGTTCTTC
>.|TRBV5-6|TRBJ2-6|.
CASSLATGLTGANVLTF
TGTGCCAGCAGCTTGGCCACAGGGTTGACTGGGGCCAACGTCCTGACTTTC
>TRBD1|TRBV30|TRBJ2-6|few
CAWGQVDSGANVLTF
TGTGCCTGGGGACAGGTGGACTCTGGGGCCAACGTCCTGACTTTC
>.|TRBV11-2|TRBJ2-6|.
CASSSPRSGANVLTF
TGTGCCAGCAGCTCCCCTCGGTCTGGGGCCAACGTCCTGACTTTC
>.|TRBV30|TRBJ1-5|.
CAWSVQIYRAGQIFELSGNQPQHF
TGTGCCTGGAGTGTCCAGATTTACAGGGCTGGGCAAATTTTTGAGCTTTCGGGCAATCAGCCCCAGCATTTT
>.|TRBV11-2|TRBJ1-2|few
CASSLTGGDYGYTF
TGTGCCAGCAGCTTGACAGGAGGAGACTATGGCTACACCTTC
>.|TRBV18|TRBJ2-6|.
CASSRMGEGANVLTF
TGTGCCAGCTCGCGAATGGGGGAAGGGGCCAACGTCCTGACTTTC
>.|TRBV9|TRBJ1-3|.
CASSVGHTGNTIYF
TGTGCCAGCAGCGTGGGTCACACTGGAAACACCATATATTTT
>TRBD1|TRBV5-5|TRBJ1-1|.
CASSLGPLDRELVFF
TGTGCCAGCAGCTTAGGCCCACTCGACAGGGAATTGGTTTTCTTT
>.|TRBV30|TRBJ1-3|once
CAWSVFGRGNTIYF
TGTGCCTGGAGTGTTTTCGGCAGGGGTAACACCATATATTTT
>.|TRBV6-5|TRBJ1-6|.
CASSSMAVWGNSPLHF
TGTGCCAGCAGTTCAATGGCGGTCTGGGGTAATTCACCCCTCCACTTT
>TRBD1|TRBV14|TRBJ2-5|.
CASSQERGRRETQYF
TGTGCCAGCAGCCAAGAGAGGGGGCGACGGGAGACCCAGTACTTC
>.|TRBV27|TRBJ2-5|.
CASGLARYQETQYF
TGTGCCAGCGGCTTGGCACGCTACCAAGAGACCCAGTACTTC
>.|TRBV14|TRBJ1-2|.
CASSQDVNYGYTF
TGTGCCAGCAGCCAGGATGTTAACTATGGCTACACCTTC
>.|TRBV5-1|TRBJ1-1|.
CASSPDVNTEAFF
TGCGCCAGCAGCCCGGACGTCAACACTGAAGCTTTCTTT
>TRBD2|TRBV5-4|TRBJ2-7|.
CASSPGGGGYEQYF
TGTGCCAGCTCCCCGGGGGGGGGCGGCTACGAGCAGTACTTC
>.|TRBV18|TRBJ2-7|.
CASSPGQGGTYEQYF
TGTGCCAGCTCACCGGGCCAGGGAGGAACCTACGAGCAGTACTTC
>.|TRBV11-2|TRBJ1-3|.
CASSLQGNTIYF
TGTGCCAGCAGCTTACAGGGAAACACCATATATTTT